One and the same sample provided the 10 T cell receptor beta chains below, sequenced in a study of cytomegalovirus exposure and HLA in healthy donors. Both 60 Vbeta primers and 13 Jbeta primers went into the PCR. TCRdb's copy holds only in-frame clones and misses some; the assay was immunoSEQ multiplex PCR. The table records 140,000 to 150,000 clones, about 75% of them present only once. Sequenced sample: PBMCs. Every receptor here comes from a man in his thirties or forties in good health and CMV-seronegative.

The sample holds a few counts of this clone. The CDR3 sequence: CASSLEGDRGTVGEQYF. CDR3 in DNA: TGTGCCAGCAGCTTGGAGGGGGACAGGGGGACGGTGGGGGAGCAGTACTTC. The chain is built from TRBV5-4 and TRBJ2-7, with 11 nucleotides matching TRBD1. Germline CDR1 reads SGHNT; CDR2 reads YYREEE (reference sequence). V lost 0 bases, J lost 7 bases, and 12 bases stayed unmatched. The CDR3 covers 17 residues.

The V and J genes are TRBV7-9 and TRBJ1-2; D is uncertain. Germline CDR1 SEHNR, CDR2 FQNEAQ (reference sequence). The CDR3 runs 14 residues. The ends were cut back, 5 bases at V and 3 bases at J, with 13 bases in the middle. CDR3 nucleotide sequence: TGTGCCAGCAGCGAAGCCGCCACTTACTATGGCTACACCTTC. It encodes CASSEAATYYGYTF.

The chain is built from TRBV6-6 and TRBJ2-2; 10 nucleotides align to TRBD2. Looked up from germline, CDR1 is MNHNY and CDR2 is SVGAGI (reference sequence). With V trimmed by 7 bases and J by 5 bases, 4 bases remained unmatched. The CDR3 consists of 14 residues. CDR3 in amino acids: CASTGTSETGELFF. DNA for the CDR3: TGTGCCAGCACCGGGACTAGCGAGACCGGGGAGCTGTTTTTT.

This rearrangement joins TRBV7-9 to TRBJ1-3; 10 bases map to TRBD1. In germline, CDR1 is SEHNR, CDR2 FQNEAQ (reference sequence). The CDR3 sequence is 15 residues long. V lost 6 bases, J lost 3 bases, and 5 bases stayed unmatched. The CDR3 DNA reads TGTGCCAGCAGGACGACAGGGGGCGTTGGAAACACCATATATTTT. This gives the protein CASRTTGGVGNTIYF.

The chain uses TRBV19 and TRBJ1-6, with 7 bases identical to TRBD1. The junction had 3 bases not matched to a gene; V was cut back by 8 bases and J by 5 bases. This CDR3 contains 13 residues. The germline gives CDR1 LNHDA, CDR2 SQIVND (reference sequence). The CDR3 DNA sequence: TGTGCCAGTCGGGACAGCAATAATTCACCCCTCCACTTT. It translates to CASRDSNNSPLHF. The whole variable domain, remainder taken from reference TRBV19 and TRBJ1-6, is DGGITQSPKYLFRKEGQNVTLSCEQNLNHDAMYWYRQDPGQGLRLIYYSQIVNDFQKGDIAEGYSVSREKKESFPLTVTSAQKNPTAFYLCASRDSNNSPLHFGNGTRLTVT.

This sequence joins TRBV7-2 and TRBJ2-5; weak D call: TRBD2 (6 bases). V was pared by 6 bases and J by 4 bases, with 15 bases between. The CDR3 runs 14 residues. Germline CDR1 and CDR2: SGHTA and FQGNSA. The CDR3 protein is CASRTGTLGETQYF. DNA for the CDR3: TGTGCCAGCAGAACCGGGACTCTAGGAGAGACCCAGTACTTC.

This chain's CDR3 is CASSESGRGITEAFF. The CDR3 DNA is TGTGCCAGCAGTGAATCCGGAAGGGGTATCACTGAAGCTTTCTTT. V usage is TRBV25-1 and J usage is TRBJ1-1; D possibly corresponds to TRBD1 (5 bases). The CDR3 runs to 15 residues. Germline CDR1 is MGHDK and CDR2 is SYGVNS. V was pared by 1 base and J by 4 bases, with 13 bases between.

This clone has only a few counts. The chain carries TRBV28 and TRBJ1-2; D possibly corresponds to TRBD1 (5 bases). The germline V and J ends were trimmed by 2 bases and 8 bases, with 12 bases remaining between them. CDR1 and CDR2 (germline): MDHEN, SYDVKM. The CDR3 is made up of 13 amino acids. Here the CDR3 reads CASSLEGVRGYTF. The CDR3 DNA is TGTGCCAGCAGTTTAGAAGGGGTCAGAGGCTACACCTTC.

The chain couples TRBV4-2 to TRBJ1-4, with 9 bases identical to TRBD1. The V and J ends lost 2 bases and 5 bases, in that order; junction bases with no gene match: 9. The CDR3 loop spans 17 amino acids. Germline V lookup: CDR1 LGHNA, CDR2 YNFKEQ. DNA for the CDR3: TGTGCCAGCAGCCAAAAACCGTTTGGACAGGGGAATGAAAAACTGTTTTTT. Its translation is CASSQKPFGQGNEKLFF.

The chain is built from TRBV29-1 and TRBJ1-1, with D possibly matching TRBD1 (6 bases). Germline V gene sequence: CDR1 SQVTM, CDR2 ANQGSEA. Trimming cost V 7 bases and J 1 base, with 13 bases left between them. The CDR3 consists of 13 residues. The CDR3 DNA reads as TGCAGCGGGCGGGGGGCTTGGAACACTGAAGCTTTCTTT. Its translation is CSGRGAWNTEAFF.